This T cell receptor (beta chain) is drawn from a study of blood T cell repertoires in COVID-19. Study context: The origin of the acute and convalescent COVID-19 samples was the United States, Italy and Spain.

Original processing methods: Nucleated cell counts were estimated from reference gene primer amplification. Sequenced by immunoSEQ multiplex PCR; TCRdb stores in-frame clones only, minus some. V, J and clone size reflect that table, while D and trimming were determined from the DNA. The sample carries roughly 100,000 clones, approximately 82% recorded once. CDR3 length: 14 amino acids. The V gene's germline CDR1 is LNHDA and CDR2 SQIVND (reference sequence). The germline V and J ends were trimmed by 3 bases and 4 bases, with 7 bases remaining between them. The J gene is TRBJ1-6, the V gene TRBV19; D is unclear. This receptor was identified in a man aged 55 to 70 with active or convalescent COVID-19. Material: peripheral blood. For the CDR3, the DNA is TGTGCCAGTAGTATCAAACAGTATAATTCACCCCTCCACTTT. It translates to CASSIKQYNSPLHF.